The clone carrying this T cell receptor beta chain was seen a handful of times. Its antigen is not identified. PCR involved 60 Vbeta and 13 Jbeta primers. Sequencing used immunoSEQ multiplex PCR; TCRdb keeps in-frame clones, though not all of them. The data contain 150,000 to 200,000 clones, approximately 80% of them seen just once; the ten biggest clones take up 2.6%. This sample is part of a study of cytomegalovirus exposure and HLA in healthy donors. Study-wide findings and caveats: In a later analysis, donors in an Asian-associated ancestry cluster reportedly had fewer N-insertions in productive TCRs than the cohort mean. A few chains tied to CMV proved CMV antigen-specific in vitro. Analyzed later, most CMV-associated TCR beta chains appeared HLA-restricted.

Material: PBMCs. This sequence originates from a middle-aged woman in good health and CMV-seropositive.

The CDR3 DNA sequence: TGTGCCAGCAGTTACTCTGTGGGGCCGTTCCAAGAGACCCAGTACTTC. Amino acids: CASSYSVGPFQETQYF. This chain uses TRBV6-5 with TRBJ2-5; the D gene is possibly TRBD1 (5 bases). CDR1 and CDR2 (germline): MNHEY, SVGAGI. This CDR3 comprises 16 residues. V was trimmed by 0 bases and J by 1 base, leaving 12 bases between them.